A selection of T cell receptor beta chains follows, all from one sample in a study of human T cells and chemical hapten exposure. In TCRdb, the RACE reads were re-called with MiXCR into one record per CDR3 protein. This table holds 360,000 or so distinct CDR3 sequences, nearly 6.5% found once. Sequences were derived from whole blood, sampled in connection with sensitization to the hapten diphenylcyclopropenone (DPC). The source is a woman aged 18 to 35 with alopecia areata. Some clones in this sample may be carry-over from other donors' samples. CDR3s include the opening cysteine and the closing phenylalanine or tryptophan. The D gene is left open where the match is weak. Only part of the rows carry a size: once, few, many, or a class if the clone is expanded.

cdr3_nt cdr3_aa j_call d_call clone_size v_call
TGCGCCAGCAGCTATCAGACTAGCGGGGCACCAGATACGCAGTATTTT CASSYQTSGAPDTQYF TRBJ2-3 TRBD2 few TRBV5-1
TGTGCCAGCAGCCTTCTACAGGGGTACTCTGGAAACACCATATATTTT CASSLLQGYSGNTIYF TRBJ1-3 TRBD1 few TRBV2
TGCGCCAGCAGCTCGGGACAGCCTAATCAGCCCCAGCATTTT CASSSGQPNQPQHF TRBJ1-5 TRBD1 many TRBV5-1
TGTGCCACCCGTGCCCTCGGGAATGAGCAGTTCTTC CATRALGNEQFF TRBJ2-1 . . TRBV24-1
TGCAGTGCTAGGGGTCTGTTCGTCTACGCCTATGGCTACACCTTC CSARGLFVYAYGYTF TRBJ1-2 . many TRBV20-1
TGTGCCAGCAGCCAAGACCAGAGGGAGATGGCTTTCTTT CASSQDQREMAFF TRBJ1-1 . . TRBV4-2
TGTGCCAGCCGGCCATGGAGCGGGGGTTTCTACGAGCAGTACTTC CASRPWSGGFYEQYF TRBJ2-7 TRBD2 . TRBV27
TGCGCCAGCAGCTTGTGGGGACAGCCAAATTGGGACTATGGCTACACCTTC CASSLWGQPNWDYGYTF TRBJ1-2 TRBD1 few TRBV5-1
TGCGCCAGCAGCCAAGGTTTTCTGGGGGTGAACACTGAAGCTTTCTTT CASSQGFLGVNTEAFF TRBJ1-1 . . TRBV4-1
TGTGCCAGCAGTCAACAGCGCTATGGCTACACCTTC CASSQQRYGYTF TRBJ1-2 . . TRBV12-3/TRBV12-4
TGTGCCATCACCGGGGGGATGAACACTGAAGCTTTCTTT CAITGGMNTEAFF TRBJ1-1 . many TRBV10-3
TGTGCCAGCAGTCGAGGACAGGGAGTAAACACTGAAGCTTTCTTT CASSRGQGVNTEAFF TRBJ1-1 TRBD1 many TRBV2
TGTGCCAGCAGTCCTAGATCCGGAGGGAACACCATATATTTT CASSPRSGGNTIYF TRBJ1-3 . many TRBV28
TGCAGCGTCCGTACCGATATGAACACTGAAGCTTTCTTT CSVRTDMNTEAFF TRBJ1-1 . many TRBV29-1
TGTGCCAGCACCAACCCCACCTCTGAAGCTTTCTTT CASTNPTSEAFF TRBJ1-1 . many TRBV7-9
TGTGCCAGCAGCAGAGGACAGGGGAACTCTGGAAACACCATATATTTT CASSRGQGNSGNTIYF TRBJ1-3 TRBD1 many TRBV6-2/TRBV6-3
TGTGCCAGCAGCTCACAGGGTCGAGGGGGCTATGGCTACACCTTC CASSSQGRGGYGYTF TRBJ1-2 . many TRBV7-2
TGTGCCAGCTCACCACCCACGAGGGGGGAGCAGTACTTC CASSPPTRGEQYF TRBJ2-7 . . TRBV18
TGCAGTGCTGCTGGGAGGGGAGGAGATCAGCCCCAGCATTTT CSAAGRGGDQPQHF TRBJ1-5 . many TRBV20-1
TGTGCCAGCAGCTTAAGTAAAGGGGGTAGGGTCAGGGGTTTTGGCGAAGCTTTCTTT CASSLSKGGRVRGFGEAFF TRBJ1-1 . . TRBV7-2
TGTGCCAGCAGCTCGTATCACGGGACCCGCCCGTTCTTC CASSSYHGTRPFF TRBJ2-1 . . TRBV5-6
TGTGCCAGCAGCTTAAGTGGGGGGGCCCACAATGAGCAGTTCTTC CASSLSGGAHNEQFF TRBJ2-1 . many TRBV7-3
TGTGCCAGCAGTTTCGGGACACCCTCCTACGAGCAGTACTTC CASSFGTPSYEQYF TRBJ2-7 . . TRBV28
TGTGCCAGCAGAACAGGATACGAGCAGTACTTC CASRTGYEQYF TRBJ2-7 . . TRBV6-5
TGCGCCAGCAGCTTGAATTTCGGGAGCACTGAAGCTTTCTTT CASSLNFGSTEAFF TRBJ1-1 . many TRBV5-1
TGTGCCAGCAGCCCTCAAAAAGGACTTAAAAACATTCAGTACTTC CASSPQKGLKNIQYF TRBJ2-4 . few TRBV11-2
TGTGCCAGTCGCCCCAGGGTTGGTAGCAATCAGCCCCAGCATTTT CASRPRVGSNQPQHF TRBJ1-5 . . TRBV6-1
TGCGCCAGCAGCCAAGGTCGGGGGGGCGGCACAGATACGCAGTATTTT CASSQGRGGGTDTQYF TRBJ2-3 TRBD2 many TRBV4-3
TGCGCCAGCAGTCAATCCGGGGACAGGGGGCTTCGGAATTCACCCCTCCACTTT CASSQSGDRGLRNSPLHF TRBJ1-6 TRBD1 few TRBV23-1
TGCGCCAGCAGCCAAGGATCTGGGGGGTACGAGCAGTACTTC CASSQGSGGYEQYF TRBJ2-7 . . TRBV4-1
TGTGCCAGCAGCTTAAATAGCAACGCTCCCGATACGCAGTATTTT CASSLNSNAPDTQYF TRBJ2-3 . . TRBV7-3
TGTGCCACCGTAGCGGGGGGGCGATATGAGCAGTTCTTC CATVAGGRYEQFF TRBJ2-1 TRBD2 . TRBV2
TGTGCCAGCTCACCACCGTCAGCAGGTGAAGCTTTCTTT CASSPPSAGEAFF TRBJ1-1 . many TRBV18
TGCAGCGTTGAAGATACTATCAATGAGCAGTTCTTC CSVEDTINEQFF TRBJ2-1 . . TRBV29-1
TGTGCCAGCAGCTTAGAAGCGGGGGGCCGGACAGATACGCAGTATTTT CASSLEAGGRTDTQYF TRBJ2-3 TRBD2 . TRBV11-1
TGTGCCAGCAGCAAAGGGTGCCCCGAGCAGTACTTC CASSKGCPEQYF TRBJ2-7 . . TRBV21-1
TGTGCCAGCAGCTCCCTCCCCAGAGCGGGGGGGAGCACAGATACGCAGTATTTT CASSSLPRAGGSTDTQYF TRBJ2-3 TRBD2 many TRBV7-6
TGTGCCATCAGTGTCGGCAGGGGGCTCTCTGGGGCCAACGTCCTGACTTTC CAISVGRGLSGANVLTF TRBJ2-6 TRBD1 . TRBV10-3
TGCAGTGCTATGAATCTGCGATTCGGCTACACCTTC CSAMNLRFGYTF TRBJ1-2 . many TRBV20-1
TGTGCCAGCAGTCCAGGGACCGGACAGGGTGGGAATGGTCCCCAGCATTTT CASSPGTGQGGNGPQHF TRBJ1-5 TRBD1 many TRBV12-3/TRBV12-4
TGTGCCAGCAGTCCTCCCGGGACAGGGGATCAGCCCCAGCATTTT CASSPPGTGDQPQHF TRBJ1-5 TRBD1 many TRBV12-3/TRBV12-4
TGTGCCAGCAGCCACCGGATTAGCAATCAGCCCCAGCATTTT CASSHRISNQPQHF TRBJ1-5 . . TRBV7-2
TGTGCCAGCAGCCTAGCCTCCGGTACAGGGGGCGCAGATACGCAGTATTTT CASSLASGTGGADTQYF TRBJ2-3 TRBD1 . TRBV3-1
TGTGCCAGCAGCTTCGGGACAGGGGGTAGCAATCAGCCCCAGCATTTT CASSFGTGGSNQPQHF TRBJ1-5 TRBD1 few TRBV5-6
TGTGCCAGCAGTCGTCAACAGGGCATGAACACTGAAGCTTTCTTT CASSRQQGMNTEAFF TRBJ1-1 . few TRBV6-5
TGTGCCAGCAGTGAGCTAGCGGGGTGGTACAATGAGCAGTTCTTC CASSELAGWYNEQFF TRBJ2-1 TRBD2 . TRBV2
TGCAGTGCTAGAGACCAGATCACAGATACGCAGTATTTT CSARDQITDTQYF TRBJ2-3 . . TRBV20-1
TGCGCCAGCAGGCGGACAGATCTGAACACTGAAGCTTTCTTT CASRRTDLNTEAFF TRBJ1-1 . . TRBV10-2
TGTGCCAGCAGCAAGGCCCCGAAGGATGAAAAACTGTTTTTT CASSKAPKDEKLFF TRBJ1-4 . many TRBV6-5
TGTGCCAGCAGTGAATACCCCCCGTCTCTTTCGGGCCAGCCCCAGCATTTT CASSEYPPSLSGQPQHF TRBJ1-5 . . TRBV6-1
TGTGCCAGCAGTTACTCGACGGGCCCAGAGACCCAGTACTTC CASSYSTGPETQYF TRBJ2-5 . many TRBV6-6
TGTGCCAGCAGCTTGGCCCCGACAGGGCCGGGAACTGAAGCTTTCTTT CASSLAPTGPGTEAFF TRBJ1-1 TRBD1 . TRBV5-5
TGTGCCAGCAGCCAAGGAGGAGGCGTTTGGTCACCCCTCCACTTT CASSQGGGVWSPLHF TRBJ1-6 . few TRBV3-1
TGTGCCAGCAGTCGTGCAGGGGGCATGGGGACCGGGGAGCTGTTTTTT CASSRAGGMGTGELFF TRBJ2-2 TRBD1 few TRBV7-3
TGCGCCAGCAGTCCGCAGGTCCCCTACGAGCAGTACTTC CASSPQVPYEQYF TRBJ2-7 . few TRBV4-1